The rows below give T cell receptor beta chains drawn from one sample of a study of blood T cell repertoires in COVID-19. The data were produced by immunoSEQ multiplex PCR, yet TCRdb's version contains in-frame clones alone and is incomplete. The sample records approximately 35,000 clones, 70% to 85% being singletons. Sample: peripheral blood. All receptors derive from a human donor in a cohort sampled during active COVID-19. The conserved cysteine and the conserved F or W are not part of the CDR3 here. A D gene is named only where the DNA matches it firmly.

CDR3aa: ASSQDTIPQETQY
d_gene: -
j_gene: TRBJ2-5
v_gene: TRBV4-1

CDR3aa: ASSSPGGFSGNTIY
d_gene: TRBD1
j_gene: TRBJ1-3
v_gene: TRBV28

CDR3aa: ASSRRDRVTDTQY
d_gene: TRBD1
j_gene: TRBJ2-3
v_gene: TRBV3-1/TRBV3-2

CDR3aa: ASSQQGDSPLH
d_gene: -
j_gene: TRBJ1-6
v_gene: TRBV5-1

CDR3aa: ASSPGQGGTEAF
d_gene: TRBD1
j_gene: TRBJ1-1
v_gene: TRBV3-1/TRBV3-2

CDR3aa: ASGTGNYEQY
d_gene: -
j_gene: TRBJ2-7
v_gene: TRBV6-5

CDR3aa: ASSSLIANEQY
d_gene: -
j_gene: TRBJ2-7
v_gene: TRBV19

CDR3aa: ASSEEGGFGAF
d_gene: -
j_gene: TRBJ1-1
v_gene: TRBV6-1

CDR3aa: ASSRLLGQPYNGYT
d_gene: TRBD1
j_gene: TRBJ1-2
v_gene: TRBV4-3

CDR3aa: ASRQAGKETQY
d_gene: TRBD2
j_gene: TRBJ2-5
v_gene: TRBV6-5

CDR3aa: AIREDTNNSPLH
d_gene: -
j_gene: TRBJ1-6
v_gene: TRBV10-3

CDR3aa: ASSFQTEREQY
d_gene: -
j_gene: TRBJ2-7
v_gene: TRBV7-9

CDR3aa: ASSPNTTGKDSPLH
d_gene: -
j_gene: TRBJ1-6
v_gene: TRBV23-1

CDR3aa: ASSPRAGGRKETQY
d_gene: TRBD2
j_gene: TRBJ2-5
v_gene: TRBV7-2

CDR3aa: ASSWGADTSGANVLT
d_gene: -
j_gene: TRBJ2-6
v_gene: TRBV5-8

CDR3aa: ASSLSGTGNSPLH
d_gene: TRBD1
j_gene: TRBJ1-6
v_gene: TRBV27

CDR3aa: ASSSLTQY
d_gene: -
j_gene: TRBJ2-5
v_gene: TRBV11-2

CDR3aa: ASSRTGSGNTIY
d_gene: -
j_gene: TRBJ1-3
v_gene: TRBV21-1

CDR3aa: ASGPGQKVGETQY
d_gene: TRBD1
j_gene: TRBJ2-5
v_gene: TRBV12-5

CDR3aa: ASRNTGGTEAF
d_gene: TRBD1
j_gene: TRBJ1-1
v_gene: TRBV7-9

CDR3aa: ASSLGGSYTGELF
d_gene: -
j_gene: TRBJ2-2
v_gene: TRBV7-9

CDR3aa: ASSIMNTEAF
d_gene: -
j_gene: TRBJ1-1
v_gene: TRBV2

CDR3aa: ASSVNIIWSEQY
d_gene: -
j_gene: TRBJ2-7
v_gene: TRBV9

CDR3aa: ASSSGTGTGELF
d_gene: TRBD1
j_gene: TRBJ2-2
v_gene: TRBV19

CDR3aa: ASSFYASGGNTDTQY
d_gene: TRBD2
j_gene: TRBJ2-3
v_gene: TRBV7-6

CDR3aa: ASSQGGSGGRVYNEQF
d_gene: TRBD2
j_gene: TRBJ2-1
v_gene: TRBV14

CDR3aa: ASSIVAGAQH
d_gene: -
j_gene: TRBJ1-5
v_gene: TRBV19

CDR3aa: ASSEDRSGGANVLT
d_gene: -
j_gene: TRBJ2-6
v_gene: TRBV7-7

CDR3aa: ASSQDSPAAGYADTQY
d_gene: -
j_gene: TRBJ2-3
v_gene: TRBV4-1

CDR3aa: ASSGGAEAF
d_gene: -
j_gene: TRBJ1-1
v_gene: TRBV7-6

CDR3aa: ASSENTGRGQPQH
d_gene: -
j_gene: TRBJ1-5
v_gene: TRBV2

CDR3aa: ASSQEGLVYGYT
d_gene: -
j_gene: TRBJ1-2
v_gene: TRBV14

CDR3aa: ASRGGASYNSPLH
d_gene: -
j_gene: TRBJ1-6
v_gene: TRBV5-6

CDR3aa: ASSYKGTGGEQY
d_gene: TRBD1
j_gene: TRBJ2-7
v_gene: TRBV6-5

CDR3aa: ASSLDWGHRDQETQY
d_gene: -
j_gene: TRBJ2-5
v_gene: TRBV11-2

CDR3aa: SAGGQGPF
d_gene: TRBD1
j_gene: TRBJ1-1
v_gene: TRBV20-1

CDR3aa: ASSFAASGNTIY
d_gene: -
j_gene: TRBJ1-3
v_gene: TRBV27

CDR3aa: ASSRSGVVGTGELF
d_gene: -
j_gene: TRBJ2-2
v_gene: TRBV19

CDR3aa: ASRTDRGEAF
d_gene: TRBD1
j_gene: TRBJ1-1
v_gene: TRBV11-1

CDR3aa: ASTPWVSRHNEQF
d_gene: -
j_gene: TRBJ2-1
v_gene: TRBV5-1

CDR3aa: ASIEDSTNQPQH
d_gene: -
j_gene: TRBJ1-5
v_gene: TRBV6-6

CDR3aa: ASSVEGWGRSGYT
d_gene: -
j_gene: TRBJ1-2
v_gene: TRBV9

CDR3aa: ASSVGAGAFYNEQF
d_gene: TRBD2
j_gene: TRBJ2-1
v_gene: TRBV9

CDR3aa: ASSERPKSTDTQY
d_gene: -
j_gene: TRBJ2-3
v_gene: TRBV2

CDR3aa: ASSLGPLRTREQY
d_gene: -
j_gene: TRBJ2-7
v_gene: TRBV5-1

CDR3aa: ASSIVQGSEAF
d_gene: -
j_gene: TRBJ1-1
v_gene: TRBV19

CDR3aa: ATRDRGRETQY
d_gene: TRBD1
j_gene: TRBJ2-5
v_gene: TRBV19

CDR3aa: ASSSQGAANEKLF
d_gene: TRBD1
j_gene: TRBJ1-4
v_gene: TRBV7-2

CDR3aa: ARRSWNTEAF
d_gene: -
j_gene: TRBJ1-1
v_gene: TRBV5-3

CDR3aa: ASSGTDEAF
d_gene: -
j_gene: TRBJ1-1
v_gene: TRBV9

CDR3aa: ASRPGGAWTEAF
d_gene: TRBD1
j_gene: TRBJ1-1
v_gene: TRBV27

CDR3aa: ASSGGGNQPQH
d_gene: -
j_gene: TRBJ1-5
v_gene: TRBV10-2

CDR3aa: AISRGQESYEQY
d_gene: TRBD1
j_gene: TRBJ2-7
v_gene: TRBV6-5